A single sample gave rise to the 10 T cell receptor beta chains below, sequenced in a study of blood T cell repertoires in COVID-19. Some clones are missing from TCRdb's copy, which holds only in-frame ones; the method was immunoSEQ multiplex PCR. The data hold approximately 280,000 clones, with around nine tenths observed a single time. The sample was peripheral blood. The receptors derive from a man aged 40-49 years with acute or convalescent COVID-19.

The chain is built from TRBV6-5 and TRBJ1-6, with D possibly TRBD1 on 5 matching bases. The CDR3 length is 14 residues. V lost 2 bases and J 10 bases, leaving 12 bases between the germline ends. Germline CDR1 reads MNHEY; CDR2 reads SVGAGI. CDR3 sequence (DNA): TGTGCCAGCAGTTACGAGGACAACTACTCACCCCTCCACTTT. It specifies CASSYEDNYSPLHF.

In DNA form, the CDR3 reads TGTGCCAGCAGTGGAGGCCCCGACTCCTACAATGAGCAGTTCTTC. Protein sequence: CASSGGPDSYNEQFF. The genes are TRBV2 and TRBJ2-1, with unresolved D. V was clipped by 4 bases and J by 0 bases, with 10 bases between them. CDR3 length equals 15 residues. From germline, CDR1 is SNHLY and CDR2 FYNNEI.

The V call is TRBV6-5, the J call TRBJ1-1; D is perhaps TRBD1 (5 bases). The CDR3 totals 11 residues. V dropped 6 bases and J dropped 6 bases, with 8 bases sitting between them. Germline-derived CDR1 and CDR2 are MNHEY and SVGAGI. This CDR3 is CASRDKSEAFF. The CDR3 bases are TGTGCCAGCAGGGACAAGTCTGAAGCTTTCTTT.

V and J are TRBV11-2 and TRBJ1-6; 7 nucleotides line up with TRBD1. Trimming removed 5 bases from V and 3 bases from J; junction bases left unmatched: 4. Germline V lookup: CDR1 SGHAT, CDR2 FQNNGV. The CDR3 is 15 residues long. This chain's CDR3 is CASSVTGVYNSPLHF. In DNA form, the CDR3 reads TGTGCCAGCAGCGTTACAGGGGTCTATAATTCACCCCTCCACTTT.

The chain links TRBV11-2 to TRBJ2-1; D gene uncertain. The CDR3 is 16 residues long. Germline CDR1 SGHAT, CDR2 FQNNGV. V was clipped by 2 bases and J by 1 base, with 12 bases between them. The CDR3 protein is CASSLNVQSSYNEQFF. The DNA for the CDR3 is TGTGCCAGCAGCTTAAATGTCCAGTCTTCCTACAATGAGCAGTTCTTC. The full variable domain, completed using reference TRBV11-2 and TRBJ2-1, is EAGVAQSPRYKIIEKRQSVAFWCNPISGHATLYWYQQILGQGPKLLIQFQNNGVVDDSQLPKDRFSAERLKGVDSTLKIQPAKLEDSAVYLCASSLNVQSSYNEQFFGPGTRLTVL.

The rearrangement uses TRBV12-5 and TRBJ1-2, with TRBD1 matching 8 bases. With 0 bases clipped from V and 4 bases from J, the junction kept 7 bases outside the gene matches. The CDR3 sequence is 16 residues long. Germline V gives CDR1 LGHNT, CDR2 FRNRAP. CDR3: CASGLVTSGGGYGYTF. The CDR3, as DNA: TGTGCTAGTGGTTTGGTTACCTCAGGGGGCGGCTATGGCTACACCTTC. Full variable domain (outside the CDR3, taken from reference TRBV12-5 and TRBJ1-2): DARVTQTPRHKVTEMGQEVTMRCQPILGHNTVFWYRQTMMQGLELLAYFRNRAPLDDSGMPKDRFSAEMPDATLATLKIQPSEPRDSAVYFCASGLVTSGGGYGYTFGSGTRLTVV.

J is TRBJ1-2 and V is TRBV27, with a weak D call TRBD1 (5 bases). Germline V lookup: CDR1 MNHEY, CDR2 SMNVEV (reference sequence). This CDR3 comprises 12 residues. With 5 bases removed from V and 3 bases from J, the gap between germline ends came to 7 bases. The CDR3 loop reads CASSQGHYGYTF. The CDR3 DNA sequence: TGTGCCAGCAGTCAGGGTCACTATGGCTACACCTTC.

The CDR3 spells CASSLTGNEAFF. For the CDR3, the DNA is TGTGCCAGCAGCCTGACAGGGAATGAAGCTTTCTTT. The chain couples TRBV2 to TRBJ1-1; the match to TRBD1 covers 7 bases. Unmatched junction bases numbered 5, after V lost 6 bases and J lost 7 bases. CDR1 is SNHLY, CDR2 FYNNEI, per germline. The CDR3 is made up of 12 amino acids.

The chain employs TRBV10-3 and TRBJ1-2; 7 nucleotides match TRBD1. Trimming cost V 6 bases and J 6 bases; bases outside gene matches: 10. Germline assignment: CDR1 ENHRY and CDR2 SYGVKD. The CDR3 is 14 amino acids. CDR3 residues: CAISKAGTENGYTF. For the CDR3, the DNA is TGTGCCATCAGCAAGGCCGGGACAGAGAATGGCTACACCTTC.

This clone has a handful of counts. The CDR3 bases are TGTGCCAGCAGCTTAGAGGGGGCCCTAGCCTACGAGCAGTACTTC. The encoded protein is CASSLEGALAYEQYF. The chain is built from TRBV11-2 and TRBJ2-7; a possible D gene is TRBD1 (6 bases). The CDR3 spans 15 residues. V gave up 0 bases and J gave up 2 bases, with 11 bases separating them. CDR1 and CDR2 from the germline V gene are SGHAT and FQNNGV.